This T cell receptor beta chain emerged from a study of blood T cell repertoires in COVID-19 (dated by TCRdb to 2020 to 2022). Regarding the complete study: Samples covering the acute and convalescent phases of COVID-19 were provided by collaborators in the United States, Italy and Spain. The prospective study material was composed of cDNA or gDNA derived from T cells, B-cell-depleted T cells, or PBMCs. Subjects who had been exposed to COVID-19, were actively infected with it, or had recovered from it provided the deeply sampled blood TCRbeta repertoires that made up the dataset. A freely available public database, intended as a resource for researchers studying the immune response to SARS-CoV-2, is where the repertoires were released. Samples were obtained from the ongoing ImmuneRACE study (first 160 participants) and from some 1,200 subjects provided by 6 global collaborators. A de-identified subject ID, COVID-19 status, age in years and sex were almost always included in the sample metadata. Where available, HLA class I and class II types were obtained from metadata supplied by the sample provider rather than from assay-based typing.

CDR1 and CDR2, looked up from the germline V gene, are SNHLY and FYNNEI. Including the terminal cysteine and phenylalanine, the CDR3 comprises 13 residues. Just the 39-base CDR3 DNA is kept, in frame starting at base 1. Trimming costs V 7 bases and J 2 bases, and their ends lie 12 bases apart. There are a few counts of this clone. Which antigen it targets is not known. No clone much larger than this one lies a single base away; base qualities are absent. Whole blood was collected in K2EDTA tubes by collaborating institutions according to the institutions' own protocols. Collaborator samples were shipped for TCRbeta analysis as frozen whole blood, isolated PBMCs, or DNA extracted from either sample type. The immunoSEQ Assay, a bias-controlled multiplex PCR, was used to amplify TCRbeta CDR3 regions from genomic DNA. The original pipeline was this. The number of nucleated cells in each sample was estimated from the amplification of reference gene primers within the assay. Sequence reads were collapsed and filtered to measure the absolute abundance of every unique TCRbeta CDR3 rearrangement. For each sample, productive Simpson clonality was calculated as the square root of Simpson's diversity index across productive rearrangements. TCRdb carries this immuneACCESS record with in-frame sequences only. Its versions omit some clonotypes, under half of them owing to an unresolved V gene in the studies checked, with the rest unexplained. V, J and clone size were drawn from that table, and D and trimming were deduced from the DNA. This sample holds 65,000 to 95,000 clones; 78% were observed only once. The ten largest clones add up to 15% to 20% of the sample.

On the study overall, not on this receptor specifically: Clinical and demographic metadata were provided uncurated, with the amount varying by source and participant.

The chain is assembled from TRBV2 and TRBJ2-7; TRBD2 is a possible D gene, resting on 5 matching bases. The clonotype comes from a human donor in a cohort sampled during active COVID-19. Sequenced: peripheral blood. The nucleotides are TGTGCCAGCACCCGGGAAGGGACCTACGAGCAGTACTTC. The resulting protein is CASTREGTYEQYF.